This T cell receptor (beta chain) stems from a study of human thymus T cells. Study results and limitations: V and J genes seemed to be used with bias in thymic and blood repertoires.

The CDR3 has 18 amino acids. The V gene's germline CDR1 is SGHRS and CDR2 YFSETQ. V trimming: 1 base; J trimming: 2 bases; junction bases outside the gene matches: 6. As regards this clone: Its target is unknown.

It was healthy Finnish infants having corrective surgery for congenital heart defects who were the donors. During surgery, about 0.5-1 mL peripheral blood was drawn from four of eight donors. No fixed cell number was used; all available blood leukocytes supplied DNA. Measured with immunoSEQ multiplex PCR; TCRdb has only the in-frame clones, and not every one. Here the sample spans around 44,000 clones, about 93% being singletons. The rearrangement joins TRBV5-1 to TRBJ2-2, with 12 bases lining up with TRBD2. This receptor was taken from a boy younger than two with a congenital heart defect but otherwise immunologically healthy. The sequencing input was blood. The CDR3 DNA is TGCGCCAGCAGCTTGCTAGCGGGGGGGCATTACAACACCGGGGAGCTGTTTTTT. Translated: CASSLLAGGHYNTGELFF.